Each of the 32 T cell receptor beta chains below was sequenced from the same sample in a study of shared clonotypes between healthy human individuals. CD8 cells regarded as naive lacked CD45RO, were positively chosen for CCR7, and omitted terminally differentiated effector memory CD45RA+ cells. Some clones are missing from TCRdb's copy, which holds only in-frame ones; the method was immunoSEQ multiplex PCR. The sample lists fewer than 1 million clones; about 97% were seen once. Material: naive CD8+ T cells sorted from blood. These receptors originate from a man younger than 40 in good health.

This rearrangement joins TRBV6-1 to TRBJ2-7; the match to TRBD1 covers 7 bases. CDR1 is MNHNS and CDR2 is SASEGT in the germline V gene. J was trimmed by 3 bases and V by 3 bases; bases with no gene match: 14. The CDR3 sequence is 17 residues long. CDR3 DNA sequence: TGTGCCAGCAGTGAGTACCGGGACAGTCCCCTTGACTACGAGCAGTACTTC. It codes for CASSEYRDSPLDYEQYF.

This chain uses TRBV15 with TRBJ1-2; tentatively, D is TRBD1 (6 bases). V shed 3 bases and J shed 6 bases, with 17 bases lying between them. Germline V gene data show CDR1 as LNHNV and CDR2 as YYDKDF (reference sequence). The CDR3 is 15 amino acids. The CDR3 DNA reads TGTGCCACCAGCAGTTGGGACATTAATGCGAATGGCTACACCTTC. Protein product: CATSSWDINANGYTF.

V and J are TRBV7-3 and TRBJ2-1; D is uncertain. This CDR3 comprises 16 residues. CDR1 SGHTA and CDR2 FQGTGA come from the germline V gene. Trimming cost V 5 bases and J 0 bases, with 14 bases left between them. CDR3 sequence reads: CASSPTDENSYNEQFF. In DNA form, the CDR3 reads TGTGCCAGCAGCCCGACGGACGAAAACTCCTACAATGAGCAGTTCTTC.

This chain connects TRBV7-9 to TRBJ2-7; a possible D gene is TRBD2 (7 bases). The germline V and J ends were trimmed by 4 bases and 3 bases, with 19 bases remaining between them. In germline, CDR1 is SEHNR, CDR2 FQNEAQ (reference sequence). The CDR3 is made up of 16 amino acids. The CDR3 loop is CASSSPLAGDYYEQYF. DNA for the CDR3: TGTGCCAGCAGCTCCCCCCTGGCAGGGGACTACTACGAGCAGTACTTC.

This rearrangement joins TRBV2 to TRBJ2-3; 10 nucleotides align to TRBD2. This CDR3 has 16 amino acids. The trim removed 7 bases at V and 2 bases at J, leaving 9 bases unmatched. Germline V gives CDR1 SNHLY, CDR2 FYNNEI. CDR3 amino acids: CASNPGLAIYTDTQYF. The DNA for the CDR3 is TGTGCCAGCAACCCGGGACTAGCGATTTACACAGATACGCAGTATTTT.

The rearrangement links TRBV6-5 to TRBJ2-2; TRBD2 agrees at 7 bases. V lost 0 bases, J lost 1 base, and 2 bases stayed unmatched. CDR1 is MNHEY, CDR2 SVGAGI, per germline. This CDR3 is built from 16 residues. The CDR3 DNA is TGTGCCAGCAGTTACTCGTCTAGCGGGAACACCGGGGAGCTGTTTTTT. Protein sequence: CASSYSSSGNTGELFF.

This sequence joins TRBV19 and TRBJ1-5; 9 bases are a match to TRBD1. CDR3 length: 16 amino acids. The germline gives CDR1 LNHDA, CDR2 SQIVND (reference sequence). V lost 3 bases to trimming and J lost 1 base; unmatched junction nucleotides: 4. CDR3 nucleotides: TGTGCCAGTAGTATTGAGGGGACAGGGAGCAATCAGCCCCAGCATTTT. Amino acids: CASSIEGTGSNQPQHF. Variable domain in full (rest from reference TRBV19 and TRBJ1-5): DGGITQSPKYLFRKEGQNVTLSCEQNLNHDAMYWYRQDPGQGLRLIYYSQIVNDFQKGDIAEGYSVSREKKESFPLTVTSAQKNPTAFYLCASSIEGTGSNQPQHFGDGTRLSIL.

The gene calls are TRBV5-1 and TRBJ2-1, with a weak D call TRBD2 (6 bases). The CDR3 is 16 residues long. V dropped 0 bases and J dropped 4 bases, with 14 bases sitting between them. From germline, CDR1 is SGHRS and CDR2 YFSETQ. CDR3 bases: TGCGCCAGCAGCTTGGGGTCTATAGCGGTTTACAATGAGCAGTTCTTC. This codes for CASSLGSIAVYNEQFF.

This chain connects TRBV9 to TRBJ2-5; the match to TRBD2 covers 14 bases. This CDR3 comprises 17 residues. Per germline, CDR1 SGDLS and CDR2 YYNGEE. V lost 0 bases to trimming and J lost 2 bases; unmatched junction nucleotides: 3. CDR3 region: CASSVGLAGGGQETQYF. The CDR3, as DNA: TGTGCCAGCAGCGTAGGACTAGCGGGAGGGGGGCAAGAGACCCAGTACTTC.

CDR3 sequence: CASSLRREGQGNNEQFF. CDR3 nucleotide sequence: TGTGCCAGCAGCTTACGGCGGGAGGGCCAAGGGAACAATGAGCAGTTCTTC. The chain recombines TRBV7-6 with TRBJ2-1; TRBD2 aligns across 9 bases. J was trimmed by 5 bases and V by 2 bases; bases with no gene match: 10. CDR1 is SGHVS and CDR2 is FNYEAQ in the germline V gene. CDR3 length equals 17 residues.

This clone was found once. The chain joins TRBV6-5 to TRBJ1-1; D is unresolved. The length of the CDR3 is 14 residues. The V end lost 5 bases, the J end lost 4 bases, and 14 bases lay between the germline ends. The germline gives CDR1 MNHEY, CDR2 SVGAGI. The CDR3 reads CASSPTGHGTEAFF. The CDR3 nucleotides read TGTGCCAGCAGTCCGACCGGGCACGGCACTGAAGCTTTCTTT.

A note on this clone: The junction differs from germline at one of its ends, possibly a read error. The chain combines TRBV7-2 with TRBJ2-5; D is unresolved. The CDR3 is 9 amino acids. Germline V lookup: CDR1 SGHTA, CDR2 FQGNSA. CDR3 nucleotides: TGTGCCAGCAGCTTAGGTGAACACTTC. Translated: CASSLGEHF. The full variable domain, its missing parts supplied by reference TRBV7-2 and TRBJ2-5, is GAGVSQSPSNKVTEKGKDVELRCDPISGHTALYWYRQSLGQGLEFLIYFQGNSAPDKSGLPSDRFSAERTGGSVSTLTIQRTQQEDSAVYLCASSLGEHFGPGTRLLVL.

The chain has TRBV7-9 and TRBJ2-7; D is unclear. CDR3 length: 17 residues. V was clipped by 4 bases and J by 4 bases, with 23 bases between them. The germline gives CDR1 SEHNR, CDR2 FQNEAQ (reference sequence). CDR3 region: CASSSSVLSVSRYEQYF. The CDR3 DNA follows: TGTGCCAGCAGCTCGTCCGTTCTTTCTGTTTCTAGGTACGAGCAGTACTTC.

V is TRBV30 and J is TRBJ2-3; D perhaps matches TRBD2 (7 bases). This CDR3 contains 14 residues. Germline-derived CDR1 and CDR2 are GTSNPN and SVGIG (reference sequence). Trimming cost V 0 bases and J 4 bases, with 11 bases left between them. The CDR3 DNA follows: TGTGCCTGGAGTGTAGGGGGGGGCGCAGATACGCAGTATTTT. Translated, it gives CAWSVGGGADTQYF. Supplemented by reference TRBV30 and TRBJ2-3, the full variable domain reads SQTIHQWPATLVQPVGSPLSLECTVEGTSNPNLYWYRQAAGRGLQLLFYSVGIGQISSEVPQNLSASRPQDRQFILSSKKLLLSDSGFYLCAWSVGGGADTQYFGPGTRLTVL.

The chain recombines TRBV27 with TRBJ1-5; possible D gene TRBD1, 5 bases. V was pared by 2 bases and J by 0 bases, with 11 bases between. The CDR3 sequence is 16 residues long. Germline V gives CDR1 MNHEY, CDR2 SMNVEV (reference sequence). The CDR3 coding sequence is TGTGCCAGCAGTTTAGCGGGGCACCTTAGCAATCAGCCCCAGCATTTT. Amino acids: CASSLAGHLSNQPQHF.

This clone was counted a single time. The chain combines TRBV11-2 with TRBJ2-5; tentatively, D is TRBD2 (6 bases). The germline V and J ends were trimmed by 5 bases and 5 bases, with 21 bases remaining between them. The CDR3 length is 16 residues. Germline values: CDR1 SGHAT, CDR2 FQNNGV. CDR3 region: CASSPEPPARGETQYF. CDR3 sequence (DNA): TGTGCCAGCAGCCCCGAACCCCCAGCCCGGGGGGAGACCCAGTACTTC. Looking up the rest from reference TRBV11-2 and TRBJ2-5 gives the full variable domain: EAGVAQSPRYKIIEKRQSVAFWCNPISGHATLYWYQQILGQGPKLLIQFQNNGVVDDSQLPKDRFSAERLKGVDSTLKIQPAKLEDSAVYLCASSPEPPARGETQYFGPGTRLLVL.

This chain links TRBV9 with TRBJ1-2, with 9 bases aligning to TRBD1. The CDR3 totals 12 residues. V was clipped by 3 bases and J by 8 bases; unmatched bases: 2. CDR1 and CDR2 (germline): SGDLS, YYNGEE. In DNA, the CDR3 is TGTGCCAGCAGCGGGACAGGGGAAGGCTACACCTTC. The encoded protein is CASSGTGEGYTF.

J is TRBJ2-3 and V is TRBV10-3; D uncertain. The CDR3 loop spans 12 amino acids. V was clipped by 3 bases and J by 4 bases, with 5 bases between them. Germline V gene sequence: CDR1 ENHRY, CDR2 SYGVKD. This CDR3 reads CAISDLPDTQYF. In DNA, the CDR3 is TGTGCCATCAGTGACCTTCCAGATACGCAGTATTTT.

The chain is built from TRBV7-9 and TRBJ2-1, with 8 bases identical to TRBD2. J was trimmed by 3 bases and V by 5 bases; bases with no gene match: 9. CDR1 and CDR2 from the germline V gene are SEHNR and FQNEAQ (reference sequence). The CDR3 sequence is 16 residues long. The CDR3 region is CASSPERESGYNEQFF. The CDR3 DNA reads as TGTGCCAGCAGCCCTGAGCGGGAGAGCGGCTACAATGAGCAGTTCTTC.

The chain employs TRBV28 and TRBJ1-4, with D perhaps matching TRBD1 (5 bases). CDR1 MDHEN and CDR2 SYDVKM come from the germline V gene. CDR3 length: 18 amino acids. V was shortened by 7 bases and J by 8 bases, with 29 bases between the two germline ends. The CDR3 is CASTPGILKGFSEEKLFF. In DNA, the CDR3 is TGTGCCAGCACCCCAGGCATACTAAAGGGGTTCTCAGAAGAAAAACTGTTTTTT.

The table lists this clone with a count of one. The rearrangement uses TRBV27 and TRBJ1-2; tentative D call: TRBD1 (6 bases). Deletions cut 2 bases from V and 6 bases from J, with 10 bases between. This CDR3 spans 13 amino acids. CDR1 is MNHEY, CDR2 SMNVEV, per germline (reference sequence). The CDR3: CASSLGGADGYTF. The DNA of the CDR3 is TGTGCCAGCAGTTTAGGGGGGGCTGATGGCTACACCTTC.

As DNA, the CDR3 is TGTGCCAGCAGCCCGGCCCCCGGGACAGGCGAATACGAGCAGTACTTC. Amino acids: CASSPAPGTGEYEQYF. The rearrangement uses TRBV5-5 and TRBJ2-7, with 8 bases lining up with TRBD1. V dropped 4 bases and J dropped 4; count of bases not matched to a gene: 13. The length of the CDR3 is 16 residues. Germline loops: CDR1 SGHKS, CDR2 YYEKEE (reference sequence).

The chain recombines TRBV28 with TRBJ2-7; 7 nucleotides match TRBD1. The length of the CDR3 is 14 residues. Germline CDR1 and CDR2: MDHEN and SYDVKM. Germline trimming cut 5 bases from V and 4 bases from J; bases unmatched to any gene: 8. CDR3 nucleotides: TGTGCCAGCAGTCTCCCGGGACAGAAATACGAGCAGTACTTC. Translation: CASSLPGQKYEQYF.

This rearrangement joins TRBV7-6 to TRBJ2-2; D is unclear. Germline loops: CDR1 SGHVS, CDR2 FNYEAQ. The CDR3 has 14 amino acids. Trimming took off 2 bases at V and 1 base at J, with 5 bases between the two ends. CDR3: CASSLTLNTGELFF. The CDR3 bases are TGTGCCAGCAGCTTAACACTGAACACCGGGGAGCTGTTTTTT.

This clone is a singleton in its sample. The chain joins TRBV7-9 to TRBJ1-4; D uncertain. Looked up from germline, CDR1 is SEHNR and CDR2 is FQNEAQ (reference sequence). The V end lost 5 bases, the J end lost 4 bases, and 14 bases lay between the germline ends. The CDR3 sequence is 15 residues long. CDR3 sequence (DNA): TGTGCCAGCAGCCCGCCCATAGTTGGTAATGAAAAACTGTTTTTT. Translating it yields CASSPPIVGNEKLFF. Supplemented by reference TRBV7-9 and TRBJ1-4, the full variable domain reads DTGVSQNPRHKITKRGQNVTFRCDPISEHNRLYWYRQTLGQGPEFLTYFQNEAQLEKSRLLSDRFSAERPKGSFSTLEIQRTEQGDSAMYLCASSPPIVGNEKLFFGSGTQLSVL.

The gene calls are TRBV9 and TRBJ2-7; D unresolved. The CDR3 extends over 14 amino acids. Germline loops: CDR1 SGDLS, CDR2 YYNGEE. Trimming took 4 bases from V and 3 from J, leaving 14 bases between them. CDR3 loop: CASSPGSAIYEQYF. The DNA of the CDR3 is TGTGCCAGCAGCCCTGGCAGCGCTATCTACGAGCAGTACTTC.

Concerning this clone itself: This same CDR3 is encoded by further DNA sequences in the sample. The chain is built from TRBV28 and TRBJ2-7; 12 nucleotides line up with TRBD2. This CDR3 has 14 amino acids. CDR1 and CDR2 from the germline V gene are MDHEN and SYDVKM. V trimming: 3 bases; J trimming: 5 bases; junction bases outside the gene matches: 2. CDR3: CASSFRLAGDEQYF. CDR3 DNA: TGTGCCAGCAGTTTCCGACTAGCGGGAGACGAGCAGTACTTC.

This chain joins TRBV7-9 and TRBJ1-1, with a possible D match to TRBD1 (5 bases). The CDR3 consists of 15 residues. Trimming removed 6 bases from V and 5 bases from J, with 19 bases in between. The germline V gene has CDR1 SEHNR and CDR2 FQNEAQ (reference sequence). The CDR3 DNA sequence: TGTGCCAGCAGTCGTCAACCAACCGGGGCTACTGAAGCTTTCTTT. Translated, it gives CASSRQPTGATEAFF.

CDR3 loop: CAWSKGTVLNEKLFF. The CDR3 DNA follows: TGTGCCTGGAGTAAGGGGACAGTCCTCAATGAAAAACTGTTTTTT. This rearrangement joins TRBV30 to TRBJ1-4; TRBD1 agrees at 7 bases. The ends lost 2 bases at V and 5 bases at J; junction bases unmatched: 8. The germline V gene has CDR1 GTSNPN and CDR2 SVGIG (reference sequence). The CDR3 sequence is 15 residues long.

This clone occurred once. The chain carries TRBV5-5 and TRBJ2-3; 8 bases align to TRBD2. Trimming cost V 0 bases and J 0 bases; bases outside gene matches: 9. The germline V gene encodes CDR1 SGHKS and CDR2 YYEKEE (reference sequence). The CDR3 covers 18 residues. The CDR3 region is CASSLGGLAASSTDTQYF. DNA of the CDR3: TGTGCCAGCAGCTTGGGTGGACTAGCAGCCTCTAGCACAGATACGCAGTATTTT.

The genes are TRBV7-2 and TRBJ1-5; D is unresolved. V shed 1 base and J shed 10 bases, with 14 bases lying between them. Germline CDR1 is SGHTA and CDR2 is FQGNSA. There are 14 residues in the CDR3. CDR3 sequence: CASSLGPLHEPQHF. Written as DNA, the CDR3 is TGTGCCAGCAGCTTAGGGCCACTCCACGAACCCCAGCATTTT.

J is TRBJ1-2 and V is TRBV27, with D perhaps TRBD1 (6 bases). CDR3 length: 15 amino acids. V was trimmed by 5 bases and J by 3 bases, leaving 16 bases between them. The germline gives CDR1 MNHEY, CDR2 SMNVEV (reference sequence). The CDR3 sequence is CASSTLPRQDYGYTF. As DNA, the CDR3 is TGTGCCAGCAGTACCCTACCCCGACAGGACTATGGCTACACCTTC.